This TCR beta chain was recorded in a study of cytomegalovirus exposure and HLA in healthy donors. Overall study results and limits: Some V segments (TRBV6-2 and TRBV6-3 among them) were excluded as indistinguishable. After further analysis at a later stage, 16,951 TCR beta sequences were associated with HLA alleles at 0.05 false discovery rate. In an earlier analysis, in under 700 donors, most V segments appeared productive either ~87% or ~30% of the time. The authors confirmed in vitro that a few CMV-associated chains were specific for CMV antigens.

The germline gives CDR1 GTSNPN, CDR2 SVGIG (reference sequence). The CDR3 length is 15 residues. V lost 7 bases and J lost 1, with 18 bases in between. PCR was performed using 60 Vbeta and 13 Jbeta primers. Libraries were prepared by immunoSEQ multiplex PCR; TCRdb keeps only in-frame clonotypes and omits some of them. The table has under 110,000 clones, 75% seen once. Comments on this clone: Its specificity is not known.

The receptor comes from a man between 50 and 59 years old in good health and CMV-seronegative. The gene calls are TRBV30 and TRBJ2-3, with D possibly being TRBD2 (7 bases). Sequencing input: PBMCs. The CDR3: CASDLRGGGTDTQYF. The CDR3 DNA is TGTGCCTCCGACCTTAGGGGGGGCGGCACAGATACGCAGTATTTT. Full variable domain (remainder filled in from reference TRBV30 and TRBJ2-3): SQTIHQWPATLVQPVGSPLSLECTVEGTSNPNLYWYRQAAGRGLQLLFYSVGIGQISSEVPQNLSASRPQDRQFILSSKKLLLSDSGFYLCASDLRGGGTDTQYFGPGTRLTVL.